The subject of this entry is one TCR beta chain. Its target is not known. Treatment in this sample: about 20 received Ad26.COV2.S at low or high dose, single or two shots; about 5 received placebo; per-sample allocation not given. Sampling was done on day 63 after the first vaccine or placebo injection. This vaccine is an Ad26 vector that expresses the Wuhan-strain SARS-CoV-2 spike. This specimen belongs to a study of Ad26.COV2.S vaccination and SARS-CoV-2 variants. Overall study context: Once or twice, 56 days apart, Ad26.COV2.S was delivered intramuscularly. Study outcomes and limitations: Spike-specific TCR breadth in vaccine recipients exceeded that seen in placebo recipients. Comparable non-spike TCR breadth was observed in vaccine and placebo recipients.

Generated by immunoSEQ multiplex PCR, the TCRdb table keeps only in-frame clones and is missing some. The table lists 400,000 to 450,000 clones, 90% of them singletons. Here the sequenced sample was peripheral blood, taken in a trial of Ad26.COV2.S vaccine versus placebo. This receptor was identified in a person between 18 and 65 years old who received the Ad26.COV2.S COVID-19 vaccine or a placebo.

The CDR3 sequence is CASSAPGLSGNEQFF. Written as DNA, the CDR3 is TGTGCCAGCAGCGCCCCGGGCCTTTCGGGCAATGAGCAGTTCTTC. The rearrangement uses TRBV9 and TRBJ2-1; no clear D. This CDR3 has 15 amino acids. Germline assignment: CDR1 SGDLS and CDR2 YYNGEE. Trimming stripped 3 bases from V and 6 bases from J, with 16 bases between.